Below, one T cell receptor beta chain is given with its context. Its antigen has not been determined. Nothing much larger sits one base from this clone, and base qualities are not available. Collaborating institutions collected whole blood in K2EDTA tubes following their own protocols. For TCRbeta analysis, collaborators shipped samples as frozen whole blood, isolated PBMCs, or DNA extracted from either of those sample types. The sample comes from a study of blood T cell repertoires in COVID-19 (dated by TCRdb to 2020 to 2022). Study-level background: Collaborator samples came from the United States, Italy and Spain and covered acute and convalescent phases of COVID-19. The material from the prospective study consisted of cDNA or gDNA derived from T cells, B-cell-depleted T cells, or PBMCs. Subjects who had been exposed to COVID-19, were actively infected with it, or had recovered from it provided the deeply sampled blood TCRbeta repertoires that made up the dataset. The repertoires were made available in a free public database intended to serve as a resource for research on the immune response to SARS-CoV-2. Samples came from the ongoing ImmuneRACE study (first 160 participants) plus 1,254 subjects from 6 global collaborators. Sample metadata almost always included a de-identified subject ID, COVID-19 status, age in years and sex. Where HLA class I and class II types were available, the types were taken from metadata supplied by the sample provider, not from assay-based typing.

The immunoSEQ Assay, a bias-controlled multiplex PCR, was used to amplify TCRbeta CDR3 regions from genomic DNA. Concerning the study's data processing: The number of nucleated cells in each sample was estimated from the amplification of reference gene primers within the assay. To quantify the absolute abundance of each unique TCRbeta CDR3 rearrangement, sequence reads were collapsed and filtered. Productive Simpson clonality was computed per sample as the square root of Simpson's diversity index over productive rearrangements. TCRdb limited this immuneACCESS table to in-frame rearrangements with V and J called. A share of clones is missing; checked studies link under half to unresolved V genes, and the rest is unexplained. The V and J calls and the clone size are those of that table, but D and trimming were determined from the DNA. The sample has some 200,000 clones on record, nearly 80% of them singletons. The ten largest make up about 26% of the sample.

What the work shows at the level of the full study, not this receptor alone: The quantity of clinical and demographic metadata differed by source and by participant and was supplied without curation.

CDR1 and CDR2 are read off the germline V gene as MNHEY and SVGAGI. From V the trimming removes 5 bases and from J it removes 6 bases, while the gene matches leave 7 bases of the junction unaccounted for. The CDR3 runs 14 amino acids, cysteine and phenylalanine included. The read is trimmed to its CDR3 DNA, 42 bases read in frame from base 1. Sequencing was performed on peripheral blood. This receptor was obtained from a woman aged 70-85 years with acute or convalescent COVID-19. The chain employs TRBV6-5 and TRBJ2-7; 10 bases in the middle match TRBD2. This receptor has the CDR3 CASSPLAGVGEQYF. The nucleotides are TGTGCCAGCAGTCCTCTAGCGGGAGTCGGCGAGCAGTACTTC.